These 19 T cell receptor beta chains came from one sample sequenced in a study of T cell responses to AZD1222 COVID-19 vaccine. Clones were sequenced by immunoSEQ multiplex PCR, and TCRdb holds only the in-frame ones, with some missing. Counted here are tens of thousands of clones, almost 90% occurring once; the ten biggest clones make up around 7.8%. The material sequenced was peripheral blood, taken on day 0 of AZD1222 vaccination. Every receptor here comes from an adult in good health.

This chain connects TRBV6-5 to TRBJ2-7; D remains unclear. This CDR3 contains 14 residues. With 0 bases removed from V and 3 bases from J, the gap between germline ends came to 9 bases. Looked up from germline, CDR1 is MNHEY and CDR2 is SVGAGI. The CDR3: CASSYSPDNYEQYF. The CDR3, as DNA: TGTGCCAGCAGTTACTCTCCAGATAACTACGAGCAGTACTTC.

The chain is built from TRBV12-3 or TRBV12-4 and TRBJ1-2; no clear D gene. CDR3 length: 13 amino acids. V was cut by 3 bases and J by 7 bases, with 12 bases left in between. CDR3: CASSLNRPSGYTF. CDR3 DNA: TGTGCCAGCAGTTTGAACCGGCCATCTGGCTACACCTTC.

The chain recombines TRBV20-1 with TRBJ1-2; 7 bases fit TRBD1. CDR1 DFQATT and CDR2 SNEGSKA come from the germline V gene (reference sequence). J lost 3 bases, V lost 4 bases, and 5 bases had no gene match. This CDR3 is 13 amino acids long. CDR3 in amino acids: CSATDRADYGYTF. CDR3 bases: TGCAGTGCTACTGACAGGGCTGACTATGGCTACACCTTC.

V usage is TRBV19 and J usage is TRBJ2-7, with TRBD2 matching 10 bases. After removal of 11 bases from V and 5 bases from J, the junction contained 12 bases not matched to a gene. Germline CDR1 is LNHDA and CDR2 is SQIVND (reference sequence). CDR3 length equals 14 residues. CDR3 coding DNA: TGTGCCTCAAAAGTCCTAGCGGGAGCTCACGAGCAGTACTTC. This sequence encodes CASKVLAGAHEQYF.

The chain carries TRBV7-6 and TRBJ2-1, with TRBD2 matching 13 bases. This CDR3 has 16 amino acids. Per the germline V gene, CDR1 is SGHVS and CDR2 is FNYEAQ. J lost 8 bases, V lost 3 bases, and 7 bases had no gene match. Here the CDR3 DNA reads TGTGCCAGCAGCTTTGGACTAGCGGGAGCATTTGATGAGCAGTTCTTC. It specifies CASSFGLAGAFDEQFF.

This sequence joins TRBV6-2 or TRBV6-3 and TRBJ1-4, with D tentatively TRBD1 (6 bases). This CDR3 region has 15 residues. V shed 5 bases and J shed 2 bases, with 12 bases lying between them. Germline-derived CDR1 and CDR2 are MNHEY and SVGEGT. DNA for the CDR3: TGTGCCAGCAGTAACGGGGGGGCGACTAATGAAAAACTGTTTTTT. It specifies CASSNGGATNEKLFF.

A note on this clone: A junction boundary mismatches the germline segment, possibly from a read error. This sequence joins TRBV7-7 and TRBJ2-7, with TRBD2 matching over 8 bases. The CDR3 has 13 amino acids. The V gene's germline CDR1 is SSHAT and CDR2 FNYEAQ (reference sequence). CDR3: CASSQGAGGEQYF. CDR3 DNA sequence: TGTGCTAGCAGCCAAGGGGCGGGGGGCGAGCAGTACTTC.

The table lists this clone with a few counts. The chain is built from TRBV7-2 and TRBJ1-6; D not resolved. V was trimmed by 1 base and J by 6 bases, leaving 10 bases between them. This CDR3 has 15 amino acids. The germline V gene encodes CDR1 SGHTA and CDR2 FQGNSA. This CDR3 is CASSLVGSANSPLHF. The CDR3 region has the DNA TGTGCCAGCAGCTTAGTAGGTTCGGCTAATTCACCCCTCCACTTT.

The chain carries TRBV6-1 and TRBJ1-1, with D perhaps matching TRBD1 (6 bases). From germline, CDR1 is MNHNS and CDR2 SASEGT. V was clipped by 2 bases and J by 4 bases, with 17 bases between them. CDR3 length: 16 amino acids. CDR3 DNA sequence: TGTGCCAGCAGTGAACTTGGGGGGCTTTTCGTCACTGAAGCTTTCTTT. Its protein is CASSELGGLFVTEAFF.

The rearrangement joins TRBV6-1 to TRBJ2-7; TRBD2 aligns across 7 bases. Germline trimming cut 0 bases from V and 2 bases from J; bases unmatched to any gene: 1. The germline V gene encodes CDR1 MNHNS and CDR2 SASEGT. The CDR3 extends over 14 amino acids. CDR3 coding DNA: TGTGCCAGCAGTGAAGCGGGAGGGCCCTACGAGCAGTACTTC. As protein: CASSEAGGPYEQYF.

The gene calls are TRBV5-1 and TRBJ2-1; 8 positions agree with TRBD1. V was pared by 3 bases and J by 1 base, with 6 bases of the junction left unmatched. The CDR3 sequence is 16 residues long. Germline CDR1 reads SGHRS; CDR2 reads YFSETQ. DNA for the CDR3: TGCGCCAGCAGCTCCTGGACAGGGCGATCCTACAATGAGCAGTTCTTC. Residues: CASSSWTGRSYNEQFF.

This clone occurred once. The chain has TRBV28 and TRBJ2-2, with 9 bases fitting TRBD1. CDR1 is MDHEN, CDR2 SYDVKM, per germline. The CDR3 runs to 16 residues. The V gene end was trimmed by 6 bases and the J gene end by 5 bases; junction bases not matched to a gene: 10. The CDR3 nucleotides read TGTGCCAGCAGCCGCCAGGGACAGGGTGGTACCGGGGAGCTGTTTTTT. Its protein is CASSRQGQGGTGELFF.

The chain has TRBV6-2 or TRBV6-3 and TRBJ1-1; D is unresolved. There are 14 residues in the CDR3. Germline V gives CDR1 MNHEY, CDR2 SVGEGT. V lost 4 bases and J lost 1, with 10 bases in between. The CDR3 is CASSFHRQNTEAFF. The CDR3 DNA reads TGTGCCAGCAGTTTCCATCGACAGAACACTGAAGCTTTCTTT.

This clone was counted once. V gene TRBV5-1 combines with J gene TRBJ1-6, with D unresolved. Germline loops: CDR1 SGHRS, CDR2 YFSETQ. Trimming took off 3 bases at V and 3 bases at J, with 13 bases between the two ends. The CDR3 extends over 16 amino acids. CDR3 bases: TGCGCCAGCAGCTCAACCACCGGGAACTATAATTCACCCCTCCACTTT. The encoded protein is CASSSTTGNYNSPLHF. The whole variable domain, filled in from reference TRBV5-1 and TRBJ1-6, reads KAGVTQTPRYLIKTRGQQVTLSCSPISGHRSVSWYQQTPGQGLQFLFEYFSETQRNKGNFPGRFSGRQFSNSRSEMNVSTLELGDSALYLCASSSTTGNYNSPLHFGNGTRLTVT.

The chain carries TRBV11-2 and TRBJ1-6; unclear D gene. The V end was cut by 1 base, the J end by 8 bases, with 12 bases between. This CDR3 is 15 amino acids long. The germline CDR1 and CDR2 sequences are SGHAT and FQNNGV. The CDR3 spells CASSLVIGPDSPLHF. CDR3 DNA: TGTGCCAGCAGCTTAGTTATAGGGCCGGATTCACCCCTCCACTTT.

The V call is TRBV7-9, the J call TRBJ2-3; 11 bases map to TRBD2. CDR3 length equals 14 residues. The V gene end was trimmed by 5 bases and the J gene end by 6 bases; junction bases not matched to a gene: 4. CDR1 is SEHNR and CDR2 is FQNEAQ in the germline V gene (reference sequence). The CDR3 DNA reads TGTGCCAGCAGCCACCGGACTAGCGGGGATACGCAGTATTTT. As protein: CASSHRTSGDTQYF. Combining the CDR3 with reference TRBV7-9 and TRBJ2-3 gives the whole variable domain DTGVSQNPRHKITKRGQNVTFRCDPISEHNRLYWYRQTLGQGPEFLTYFQNEAQLEKSRLLSDRFSAERPKGSFSTLEIQRTEQGDSAMYLCASSHRTSGDTQYFGPGTRLTVL.

The chain employs TRBV19 and TRBJ1-6; tentative D call: TRBD1 (6 bases). The germline V and J ends were trimmed by 4 bases and 7 bases, with 14 bases remaining between them. Germline loops: CDR1 LNHDA, CDR2 SQIVND (reference sequence). This CDR3 spans 15 amino acids. The CDR3 coding sequence is TGTGCCAGTAGTAGCGACAGGTTCGGGAATTCACCCCTCCACTTT. Translating it yields CASSSDRFGNSPLHF.

The chain combines TRBV2 with TRBJ2-5, with a tentative D call TRBD1 (5 bases). V lost 4 bases and J 0 bases, leaving 12 bases between the germline ends. There are 15 residues in the CDR3. Germline V gene lookup returns CDR1 SNHLY and CDR2 FYNNEI. The DNA of the CDR3 is TGTGCCAGCAGTGGGGGCTACCCGTACCAAGAGACCCAGTACTTC. Translating it yields CASSGGYPYQETQYF.

The CDR3 is CASSDRGGDTEAFF. The CDR3 DNA reads as TGCGCCAGCAGTGACAGGGGAGGGGACACTGAAGCTTTCTTT. This rearrangement joins TRBV10-2 to TRBJ1-1; the D gene is possibly TRBD1 (6 bases). V dropped 3 bases and J dropped 3 bases, with 11 bases sitting between them. CDR3 size: 14 residues. From germline, CDR1 is WSHSY and CDR2 SAAADI.